Each of the 31 T cell receptor beta chains below was sequenced from the same sample in a study of T cells in Graves' hyperthyroidism and ophthalmopathy. Amplification targeted TCR beta CDR3 regions from RNA transcripts. The HTBI primer set served for first-round RT-PCR of the TCR CDR3. TCRdb processed the multiplex PCR reads anew with MiXCR; each CDR3 protein has one entry. The sample includes around 300,000 distinct CDR3 sequences, 22% of them seen just once. Source material: blood. Source of these receptors: a man aged 25 to 40 with Graves' ophthalmopathy.

In this sample, this clonotype turned up many times. The chain is built from TRBV2 and TRBJ2-1, with D perhaps TRBD1 (6 bases). V lost 3 bases, J lost 6 bases, and 18 bases lay in between. Germline-derived CDR1 and CDR2 are SNHLY and FYNNEI. The CDR3 extends over 16 amino acids. The CDR3 loop reads CASSDRGRGFVNEQFF. Written as DNA, the CDR3 is TGTGCCAGCAGTGACCGTGGCAGGGGTTTCGTCAATGAGCAGTTCTTC.

This clonotype showed up many times. The gene calls are TRBV11-3 and TRBJ1-1, with 11 bases identical to TRBD1. The CDR3 runs 14 residues. Losses at the gene ends were 4 bases for V and 4 bases for J; bases not matched to a gene: 2. Germline CDR1 SGHNT, CDR2 YENEEA. The chain's CDR3 is CASSSGTGGTEAFF. In DNA, the CDR3 is TGTGCCAGCAGCTCAGGGACAGGGGGCACTGAAGCTTTCTTT.

The chain has TRBV2 and TRBJ1-6; D perhaps matches TRBD1 (5 bases). Between the trimmed V and J ends, which lost 10 bases and 5 bases, there was a span of 15 bases. The CDR3 loop spans 14 amino acids. The germline CDR1 and CDR2 sequences are SNHLY and FYNNEI. This chain's CDR3 is CATSGGENNSPLHF. The CDR3 DNA is TGTGCCACCTCGGGGGGTGAGAATAATTCACCCCTCCACTTT.

In regard to this clonotype: One junction end disagrees with the germline gene, perhaps due to a read error. The CDR3 reads CASSFPDSHEQYF. CDR3 sequence (DNA): TGTGCCAGCAGCTTTCCGGACTCCCACGAGCAGTACTTC. J is TRBJ2-7 and V is TRBV7-9; tentatively, D is TRBD2 (5 bases). Germline V lookup: CDR1 SEHNR, CDR2 FQNEAQ (reference sequence). This CDR3 spans 13 amino acids.

There are many counts of this clonotype. The V gene is TRBV20-1, the J gene TRBJ2-1; 10 bases fit TRBD2. Germline V gene sequence: CDR1 DFQATT, CDR2 SNEGSKA (reference sequence). This CDR3 is built from 16 residues. The ends lost 2 bases at V and 3 bases at J; junction bases unmatched: 7. This CDR3 reads CSARSPSGSHYNEQFF. The CDR3 region has the DNA TGCAGTGCTAGATCACCTAGCGGGAGCCACTACAATGAGCAGTTCTTC.

This clonotype was detected ten times or more. The chain has TRBV11-2 and TRBJ2-1; 7 nucleotides line up with TRBD2. This CDR3 spans 17 amino acids. J was trimmed by 0 bases and V by 0 bases; bases with no gene match: 5. Germline CDR1 is SGHAT and CDR2 is FQNNGV. The CDR3 DNA reads TGTGCCAGCAGCTTAGAGGGAGGGGCTGCCTCCTACAATGAGCAGTTCTTC. This sequence encodes CASSLEGGAASYNEQFF.

This clonotype was detected ten times or more. This chain links TRBV27 with TRBJ1-6; D remains ambiguous. CDR1 is MNHEY, CDR2 SMNVEV, per germline (reference sequence). V was shortened by 3 bases and J by 6 bases, with 15 bases between the two germline ends. The CDR3 sequence is 16 residues long. The CDR3, as DNA: TGTGCCAGCAGTTTTGGGCCAGGCTTCGGTAATTCACCCCTCCACTTT. This sequence encodes CASSFGPGFGNSPLHF.

This clonotype has a handful of counts. One junction end disagrees with the germline gene, perhaps due to a read error. V and J are TRBV5-6 and TRBJ2-5; 9 nucleotides match TRBD2. The germline gives CDR1 SGHDT, CDR2 YYEEEE. The CDR3 has 13 residues. The CDR3 DNA sequence: TGTGCCAGCAGCATGGGACTAGCTGAGACCCAGCACTTC. It is translated as CASSMGLAETQHF.

This sequence joins TRBV6-5 and TRBJ1-5, with D hard to call. The V end was cut by 4 bases, the J end by 3 bases, with 7 bases between. This CDR3 comprises 13 residues. Germline CDR1 is MNHEY and CDR2 is SVGAGI. Here the CDR3 DNA reads TGTGCCAGCAGTTCAAGGGTCAATCAGCCCCAGCATTTT. Its protein is CASSSRVNQPQHF.

This clonotype turned up a few times. The rearrangement uses TRBV12-3 or TRBV12-4 and TRBJ2-2, with D possibly being TRBD2 (5 bases). Trimming took 6 bases from V and 6 from J, leaving 14 bases between them. This CDR3 contains 14 residues. CDR3 nucleotides: TGTGCCAGCAGCAACGATCGGGGAGCCGGGGAGCTGTTTTTT. This codes for CASSNDRGAGELFF.

As concerns this clonotype: This could be a read error, since a much larger clone is one nucleotide away. The rearrangement links TRBV3-1 to TRBJ2-1; 7 bases line up with TRBD1. CDR3 length: 15 amino acids. The germline gives CDR1 LGHDT, CDR2 YNNKEL (reference sequence). V lost 4 bases to trimming and J lost 7 bases; unmatched junction nucleotides: 10. The CDR3 spells CASSPRGRGSNEQFF. DNA of the CDR3: TGTGCCAGCAGCCCTCGGGGCAGGGGGAGTAATGAGCAGTTCTTC.

V and J are TRBV6-1 and TRBJ2-1; D is undetermined. CDR1 is MNHNS and CDR2 is SASEGT in the germline V gene. With 7 bases removed from V and 6 bases from J, the gap between germline ends came to 7 bases. The CDR3 is 11 amino acids. The CDR3 DNA reads TGTGCCAGCACCCACTCCAATGAGCAGTTCTTC. Translation: CASTHSNEQFF.

This clonotype was recorded a few times. J is TRBJ2-7 and V is TRBV7-3; TRBD2 agrees at 8 bases. After removal of 5 bases from V and 4 bases from J, the junction contained 7 bases not matched to a gene. The germline gives CDR1 SGHTA, CDR2 FQGTGA. This CDR3 has 14 residues. The CDR3 nucleotides read TGTGCCAGCAGCCCCAGCGGGAGCGAATACGAGCAGTACTTC. As protein: CASSPSGSEYEQYF.

This clonotype turned up a few times. The rearrangement links TRBV24-1 to TRBJ2-3; TRBD1 aligns across 8 bases. The CDR3 has 17 amino acids. V lost 3 bases to trimming and J lost 2 bases; unmatched junction nucleotides: 9. Germline lookup yields CDR1 KGHDR and CDR2 SFDVKD. In DNA form, the CDR3 reads TGTGCCACCAGTGATCCAGGGGGCGGGCAGGACACAGATACGCAGTATTTT. The encoded protein is CATSDPGGGQDTDTQYF.

The V and J genes are TRBV5-1 and TRBJ1-3; 7 nucleotides align to TRBD1. V dropped 4 bases and J dropped 0; count of bases not matched to a gene: 10. CDR1 and CDR2 (germline): SGHRS, YFSETQ. The length of the CDR3 is 17 residues. The CDR3 reads CASSLGQVQSSGNTIYF. For the CDR3, the DNA is TGCGCCAGCAGCCTAGGACAGGTTCAGAGCTCTGGAAACACCATATATTTT.

This clonotype came up many times. The V call is TRBV2, the J call TRBJ1-1, with D unresolved. The CDR3 is made up of 12 amino acids. Germline assignment: CDR1 SNHLY and CDR2 FYNNEI. Trimming pared 8 bases from V and 4 bases from J, leaving 11 bases between. CDR3 protein: CASRAGVTEAFF. The CDR3 DNA reads as TGTGCCAGCCGCGCTGGAGTCACTGAAGCTTTCTTT. The full variable domain, with the rest looked up from reference TRBV2 and TRBJ1-1, is EPEVTQTPSHQVTQMGQEVILRCVPISNHLYFYWYRQILGQKVEFLVSFYNNEISEKSEIFDDQFSVERPDGSNFTLKIRSTKLEDSAMYFCASRAGVTEAFFGQGTRLTVV.

This clonotype was detected a few times. The V call is TRBV12-3 or TRBV12-4, the J call TRBJ1-5, with D perhaps TRBD1 (6 bases). Trimming pared 10 bases from V and 6 bases from J, leaving 16 bases between. CDR3 size: 13 residues. In DNA form, the CDR3 reads TGTGCCACCTCCCGAGGGGGAGGTCAGCCCCAGCATTTT. This translates into CATSRGGGQPQHF.

The chain combines TRBV9 with TRBJ2-6, with D perhaps matching TRBD2 (5 bases). V was pared by 0 bases and J by 4 bases, with 8 bases between. This CDR3 is 15 amino acids long. The germline CDR1 and CDR2 sequences are SGDLS and YYNGEE. CDR3 in DNA: TGTGCCAGCAGCGTAGCGGGGAGCGGGGCCAACGTCCTGACTTTC. Its protein is CASSVAGSGANVLTF.

This chain connects TRBV24-1 to TRBJ1-2; no firm D call. CDR1 KGHDR and CDR2 SFDVKD come from the germline V gene. The CDR3 loop spans 14 amino acids. Trimming shortened V by 1 base and J by 1 base, and 6 bases separated the two germline ends. CDR3: CATSDLNSNYGYTF. CDR3 nucleotides: TGTGCCACCAGTGATTTAAACAGTAACTATGGCTACACCTTC.

The J gene is TRBJ1-5, the V gene TRBV28, with D perhaps TRBD1 (5 bases). CDR1 is MDHEN and CDR2 is SYDVKM in the germline V gene. The CDR3 spans 14 residues. The V end was cut by 6 bases, the J end by 6 bases, with 15 bases between. The CDR3 sequence is CASSSAGLGQPQHF. In nucleotides, the CDR3 is TGTGCCAGCAGCTCGGCGGGGCTAGGTCAGCCCCAGCATTTT.

This clonotype has a count of ten or more. The gene calls are TRBV3-1 and TRBJ1-2, with 11 bases fitting TRBD1. The CDR3 is made up of 16 amino acids. V was pared by 5 bases and J by 5 bases, with 10 bases of the junction left unmatched. Germline CDR1 LGHDT, CDR2 YNNKEL (reference sequence). As DNA, the CDR3 is TGTGCCAGCAGCTCGTACCTGGACAGGGGGCTTTATGGCTACACCTTC. Translating it yields CASSSYLDRGLYGYTF.

This clonotype has only a few counts. The chain links TRBV6-5 to TRBJ1-6, with D uncertain. This CDR3 spans 13 amino acids. CDR1 MNHEY and CDR2 SVGAGI come from the germline V gene. Deletions cut 1 base from V and 7 bases from J, with 5 bases between. CDR3: CASSYWHNSPLHF. CDR3 nucleotides: TGTGCCAGCAGTTACTGGCACAATTCACCCCTCCACTTT.

As for this clonotype: This may be a read error: a much more frequent sequence differs by one nucleotide. The chain combines TRBV20-1 with TRBJ1-2; D is ambiguous. CDR1 is DFQATT, CDR2 SNEGSKA, per germline (reference sequence). This CDR3 comprises 14 residues. V gave up 5 bases and J gave up 3 bases, with 16 bases separating them. Here the CDR3 reads CSAGFQASHYGYTF. The CDR3 coding sequence is TGCAGTGCTGGATTTCAGGCCTCCCACTATGGCTACACCTTC.

The V and J genes are TRBV27 and TRBJ1-3; D is unclear. The germline gives CDR1 MNHEY, CDR2 SMNVEV (reference sequence). The length of the CDR3 is 13 residues. V was trimmed by 3 bases and J by 4 bases, leaving 7 bases between them. The CDR3 bases are TGTGCCAGCAGTTTGGTGGCCGGAAACACCATATATTTT. Translation gives CASSLVAGNTIYF.

CDR3 sequence: CASSLSAGDTQYF. The CDR3 coding sequence is TGTGCCAGCAGTTTATCCGCGGGGGATACGCAGTATTTT. This chain connects TRBV27 to TRBJ2-3, with TRBD2 as a possible D gene (6 bases). The CDR3 runs 13 residues. The germline CDR1 and CDR2 sequences are MNHEY and SMNVEV (reference sequence). Between the trimmed V and J ends, which lost 0 bases and 6 bases, there was a span of 7 bases.

Many counts were recorded for this clonotype. The rearrangement uses TRBV5-1 and TRBJ2-3; perhaps TRBD2 as D (6 bases). This CDR3 spans 14 amino acids. Germline CDR1 is SGHRS and CDR2 is YFSETQ. Trimming pared 3 bases from V and 1 base from J, leaving 9 bases between. The CDR3 sequence: CASSSRLGTDTQYF. The CDR3 bases are TGCGCCAGCAGCTCGAGACTAGGCACAGATACGCAGTATTTT.

In this sample, this clonotype turned up a few times. This chain links TRBV9 with TRBJ1-1; D is ambiguous. The CDR3 extends over 15 amino acids. Trimming left V 4 bases short and J 6 bases short, with 19 bases between. The V gene's germline CDR1 is SGDLS and CDR2 YYNGEE. The CDR3 DNA reads as TGTGCCAGCAGCCCCCGAGGGTCTGTGAATTCTGAAGCTTTCTTT. It is translated as CASSPRGSVNSEAFF. The entire variable domain, with the rest obtained from reference TRBV9 and TRBJ1-1, is as follows: DSGVTQTPKHLITATGQRVTLRCSPRSGDLSVYWYQQSLDQGLQFLIQYYNGEERAKGNILERFSAQQFPDLHSELNLSSLELGDSALYFCASSPRGSVNSEAFFGQGTRLTVV.

In regard to this clonotype: Mismatch with germline at one junction end may stem from a read error. The chain is built from TRBV3-1 and TRBJ2-3; weak D call: TRBD2 (5 bases). Germline V lookup: CDR1 LGHDT, CDR2 YNNKEL (reference sequence). The CDR3 runs to 14 residues. The DNA of the CDR3 is TGTGCCATCAGCCCTCCCCCGGGGACAGATACGCAGTATTTT. Residues: CAISPPPGTDTQYF.

The gene calls are TRBV5-8 and TRBJ1-4; 7 bases align to TRBD1. The CDR3 runs to 15 residues. CDR1 SGHTS and CDR2 YDEGEE come from the germline V gene. Losses at the gene ends were 4 bases for V and 5 bases for J; bases not matched to a gene: 8. The CDR3 coding sequence is TGTGCCAGCAGCACCAACAGGGGCTTGAATGAAAAACTGTTTTTT. Amino acid sequence: CASSTNRGLNEKLFF.

The rearrangement uses TRBV4-2 and TRBJ2-5; a weak D match, TRBD2 (6 bases). Trimming removed 0 bases from V and 5 bases from J, with 10 bases in between. The CDR3 length is 14 residues. The germline V gene has CDR1 LGHNA and CDR2 YNFKEQ. This chain's CDR3 is CASSQEPSGETQYF. The CDR3 DNA follows: TGTGCCAGCAGCCAAGAACCCAGCGGGGAGACCCAGTACTTC.

This clonotype appeared a few times. The V call is TRBV7-2, the J call TRBJ1-6; no clear D gene. CDR3 length: 16 amino acids. Trimming left V 1 base short and J 9 bases short, with 16 bases between. In germline, CDR1 is SGHTA, CDR2 FQGNSA. The CDR3 nucleotides read TGTGCCAGCAGCTTAGATAGGCGAAAGCCAAGTTCACCCCTCCACTTT. This translates into CASSLDRRKPSSPLHF.